Below are 7 T cell receptor beta chains sequenced from a single sample in a study of cytomegalovirus exposure and HLA in healthy donors. PCR amplification relied on 60 Vbeta primers (plus 13 Jbeta primers). Produced via immunoSEQ multiplex PCR; TCRdb's table is partial and in-frame only. The sample lists 100,000 to 150,000 clones; about 72% were seen once. Source material: PBMCs. These receptors were taken from a female donor in good health and CMV-seronegative.

V and J are TRBV5-1 and TRBJ2-5; D is perhaps TRBD1 (6 bases). The CDR3 consists of 14 residues. CDR1 is SGHRS and CDR2 is YFSETQ in the germline V gene. Trimming removed 0 bases at V and 3 bases at J, with 9 bases between. CDR3 nucleotides: TGCGCCAGCAGCTTGGCCGACAGGAAAGAGACCCAGTACTTC. It codes for CASSLADRKETQYF.

This chain joins TRBV6-1 and TRBJ2-1; D possibly corresponds to TRBD2 (7 bases). The ends were cut back, 0 bases at V and 2 bases at J, with 11 bases in the middle. Germline lookup yields CDR1 MNHNS and CDR2 SASEGT. This CDR3 region has 16 residues. CDR3: CASSEAVGGPYNEQFF. DNA of the CDR3: TGTGCCAGCAGTGAAGCGGTGGGGGGGCCCTACAATGAGCAGTTCTTC.

The rearrangement uses TRBV7-8 and TRBJ1-2; 8 bases line up with TRBD1. Trimming took 2 bases from V and 4 from J; bases not matched to a gene: 9. The CDR3 is made up of 16 amino acids. From germline, CDR1 is SGHVS and CDR2 FQNEAQ. The CDR3 sequence: CASSLIGQGSGYGYTF. CDR3 sequence (DNA): TGTGCCAGCAGCTTAATAGGACAGGGTTCGGGCTATGGCTACACCTTC.

The chain combines TRBV14 with TRBJ2-5, with a weak D call TRBD1 (5 bases). Germline values: CDR1 SGHDN, CDR2 FVKESK. With 4 bases removed from V and 0 bases from J, the gap between germline ends came to 18 bases. The CDR3 length is 17 residues. The CDR3 DNA reads as TGTGCCAGCAGCCCACCTCCCCTCTCAGGGTACCAAGAGACCCAGTACTTC. It is translated as CASSPPPLSGYQETQYF.

This chain connects TRBV6-5 to TRBJ1-1; 7 positions match TRBD1. This CDR3 is built from 13 residues. The germline V gene has CDR1 MNHEY and CDR2 SVGAGI. J gave up 5 bases and V 6 bases, and 6 bases lay outside the gene matches. CDR3 nucleotide sequence: TGTGCCAGCAGCCTAGACAGGGAGACTGAAGCTTTCTTT. This codes for CASSLDRETEAFF.

This clone occurred a few times. CDR3 sequence (DNA): TGTGCCAGCAGTTCCCTAGGGACAGGGGAAACTGAAGCTTTCTTT. It codes for CASSSLGTGETEAFF. J is TRBJ1-1 and V is TRBV27; TRBD1 matches at 10 bases. The CDR3 runs to 15 residues. J lost 5 bases, V lost 4 bases, and 7 bases had no gene match. Germline V CDR1 and CDR2: MNHEY, SMNVEV (reference sequence).

This clone was seen only a few times. This rearrangement joins TRBV6-5 to TRBJ2-1; maybe TRBD2 (5 bases). The CDR3 extends over 16 amino acids. V was cut by 3 bases and J by 5 bases, with 17 bases left in between. Looked up from germline, CDR1 is MNHEY and CDR2 is SVGAGI. CDR3 in amino acids: CASSYLSGRTNNEQFF. CDR3 coding DNA: TGTGCCAGCAGTTATCTGAGCGGCAGGACGAACAATGAGCAGTTCTTC.